A selection of T cell receptor beta chains follows, all from one sample in a study of OX40 agonist ivuxolimab in advanced cancers. Libraries were prepared by immunoSEQ multiplex PCR; TCRdb keeps only in-frame clonotypes and omits some of them. The data contain tens of thousands of clones, roughly 88% of them singletons. Sequences were derived from CD4+ or CD8+ T cells sorted from blood, sampled in a trial of the OX40 agonist ivuxolimab. The source is an adult with an advanced solid tumor such as melanoma, head and neck, liver or kidney cancer. Each CDR3 is given with its conserved first and last residue. Each record gives: D gene, V gene, clone size, J gene, CDR3 protein, CDR3 DNA. The D gene is left open where the match is weak. The size entry is marked missing in some rows and otherwise reads once, few, many or a size class.

-	TRBV15	-	TRBJ2-2	CATSRGGLGELFF	TGTGCCACCAGCAGAGGGGGGTTGGGGGAGCTGTTTTTT
-	TRBV18	-	TRBJ1-5	CASSLTANNQPQHF	TGTGCCAGCTCACTGACAGCGAACAATCAGCCCCAGCATTTT
TRBD2	TRBV5-1	-	TRBJ2-3	CASSLAGTSGGKDTQYF	TGCGCCAGCAGCTTGGCCGGGACTAGCGGGGGGAAAGATACGCAGTATTTT
TRBD1	TRBV5-8	-	TRBJ1-1	CASSLAMGTGFNTEAFF	TGTGCCAGCAGCTTGGCCATGGGGACAGGATTTAACACTGAAGCTTTCTTT
-	TRBV2	-	TRBJ1-3	CASSQGVGNTIYF	TGTGCCAGCTCTCAGGGAGTTGGAAACACCATATATTTT
TRBD2	TRBV5-4	-	TRBJ2-3	CASSLRLAGITDTQYF	TGTGCCAGCAGCTTGCGGCTAGCGGGGATCACAGATACGCAGTATTTT
TRBD2	TRBV14	-	TRBJ2-5	CASSHGLAGDETQYF	TGTGCCAGCAGCCATGGGTTAGCGGGGGATGAGACCCAGTACTTC
-	TRBV6-1	-	TRBJ1-1	CASSVDRAAFF	TGTGCCAGCAGTGTGGATCGAGCTGCTTTCTTT
-	TRBV29-1	-	TRBJ2-7	CINRDEQYF	TGCATCAATCGGGACGAGCAGTACTTC
-	TRBV18	-	TRBJ1-1	CASSPGSAMNTEAFF	TGTGCCAGCTCACCCGGTTCGGCCATGAACACTGAAGCTTTCTTT
TRBD1	TRBV14	-	TRBJ1-1	CASSPNRGGVNTEAFF	TGTGCCAGCAGCCCAAACAGGGGCGGAGTAAACACTGAAGCTTTCTTT
-	TRBV7-2	-	TRBJ1-1	CASSRLGLPAFF	TGTGCCAGCAGCCGACTGGGTCTTCCGGCTTTCTTT
-	TRBV6-6	-	TRBJ2-1	CASSYGSADREGFF	TGTGCCAGCAGTTACGGCAGTGCGGATAGGGAAGGGTTCTTC
-	TRBV5-4	-	TRBJ2-3	CASSLEGGSTDTQYF	TGTGCCAGCAGCTTGGAGGGGGGGAGCACAGATACGCAGTATTTT
TRBD2	TRBV14	-	TRBJ2-3	CASSQGRGVADTQYF	TGTGCCAGCAGCCAAGGACGGGGGGTGGCGGATACGCAGTATTTT
-	TRBV7-9	-	TRBJ2-5	CASSPNPWALGETQYF	TGTGCCAGCAGCCCCAACCCTTGGGCGCTGGGGGAGACCCAGTACTTC
-	TRBV5-6	-	TRBJ2-3	CASSQTWDTQYF	TGTGCCAGCAGCCAAACGTGGGATACGCAGTATTTT
TRBD1	TRBV13	-	TRBJ2-1	CASSLRDSGYNEQFF	TGTGCCAGCTCCCTCCGGGACAGTGGTTACAATGAGCAGTTCTTC
-	TRBV4-1	-	TRBJ1-6	CASSPKGGSSYNSPLHF	TGCGCCAGCAGCCCGAAGGGGGGTAGCTCCTATAATTCACCCCTCCACTTT
-	TRBV2	few	TRBJ1-1	CASSEQPMGTEAFF	TGTGCCAGCAGTGAGCAACCCATGGGGACTGAAGCTTTCTTT
-	TRBV7-9	-	TRBJ2-1	CASSYSLSSYNEQFF	TGTGCCAGCAGCTACAGCCTGAGCTCCTACAATGAGCAGTTCTTC
TRBD1	TRBV9	-	TRBJ1-6	CASSVGGTGSSPLHF	TGTGCCAGCAGCGTAGGGGGGACAGGGTCATCACCCCTCCACTTT
-	TRBV29-1	-	TRBJ2-4	CSALQGDYIQYF	TGCAGCGCGTTACAGGGAGATTACATTCAGTACTTC
TRBD1	TRBV28	-	TRBJ1-6	CATTGQLNSPLHF	TGTGCCACTACGGGACAGCTTAATTCACCCCTCCACTTT
-	TRBV9	-	TRBJ1-4	CASSDRRDTQGEKLFF	TGTGCCAGCAGCGACAGACGGGACACTCAAGGTGAAAAACTGTTTTTT
TRBD1	TRBV18	-	TRBJ1-1	CASSWGDRATEAFF	TGTGCCAGCTCCTGGGGTGACAGGGCCACTGAAGCTTTCTTT
TRBD1	TRBV7-9	-	TRBJ1-2	CASSLGTGRYGYTF	TGTGCCAGCAGCCTCGGGACAGGGCGGTATGGCTACACCTTC
-	TRBV4-2	-	TRBJ2-7	CASSQDRGPSSYEQYF	TGTGCCAGCAGCCAAGATCGAGGACCGAGCTCCTACGAGCAGTACTTC
TRBD2	TRBV6-6	-	TRBJ2-3	CASSSGLVSSTDTQYF	TGTGCCAGCAGTTCCGGACTAGTGTCTAGCACAGATACGCAGTATTTT
-	TRBV10-3	-	TRBJ1-5	CAISESLGPSNQPQHF	TGTGCCATCAGTGAGTCTTTGGGGCCAAGCAATCAGCCCCAGCATTTT
TRBD1	TRBV19	-	TRBJ2-5	CASSINRAQGAWEETQYF	TGTGCCAGTAGTATCAATAGGGCCCAGGGGGCTTGGGAAGAGACCCAGTACTTC
-	TRBV29-1	once	TRBJ2-7	CSVEDSAVPYEQYF	TGCAGCGTTGAAGATTCGGCGGTCCCCTACGAGCAGTACTTC
-	TRBV28	-	TRBJ2-1	CASTPTRTVAYNEQFF	TGTGCCAGCACACCTACCCGGACGGTGGCCTACAATGAGCAGTTCTTC
TRBD1	TRBV7-2	-	TRBJ2-5	CASSPGQGRWETQYF	TGTGCCAGCAGCCCCGGACAGGGACGGTGGGAGACCCAGTACTTC
TRBD1	TRBV5-1	-	TRBJ2-3	CASSWGQGGTDTQYF	TGCGCCAGCAGCTGGGGACAGGGGGGCACAGATACGCAGTATTTT
-	TRBV10-3	-	TRBJ1-2	CAISEQEDRGYTF	TGTGCCATCAGTGAGCAGGAAGATAGGGGCTACACCTTC
-	TRBV10-3	few	TRBJ1-1	CAISESPGPSEAFF	TGTGCCATCAGTGAGTCCCCGGGACCGAGTGAAGCTTTCTTT
-	TRBV10-3	few	TRBJ2-1	CAISVTAAINEQFF	TGTGCCATCAGTGTAACAGCGGCGATCAATGAGCAGTTCTTC
-	TRBV14	-	TRBJ1-1	CASSQEDWGTQVNTEAFF	TGTGCCAGCAGCCAAGAAGATTGGGGGACTCAGGTGAACACTGAAGCTTTCTTT
-	TRBV6-1	-	TRBJ1-5	CASSATGTPVYSNQPQHF	TGTGCCAGCAGTGCAACCGGGACACCCGTCTATAGCAATCAGCCCCAGCATTTT
-	TRBV6-1	-	TRBJ2-1	CATTLSLSHEQFF	TGTGCCACTACACTATCCTTATCCCATGAGCAGTTCTTC